This section outlines one T cell receptor (beta chain) sequence together with its context. Assay used: immunoSEQ multiplex PCR; TCRdb lists only in-frame clones, some missing. Among 250,000 or so clones listed, 70% to 90% were seen once. This sample was taken from a study of blood T cell repertoires in COVID-19. Study background: Nucleic acid was either cDNA or gDNA, and it came from T cells, B-cell-depleted T cells, or PBMCs.

The CDR3 consists of 16 residues. Germline V gene lookup returns CDR1 SEHNR and CDR2 FQNEAQ (reference sequence). Trimming left V 5 bases short and J 5 bases short, with 18 bases between. Recruits, aged roughly 18 to 89 years, lived in roughly 22 US areas. Participant-reported clinical history was the basis for cohort assignment. The TCR originated in a woman aged 45 to 65 who had been exposed to COVID-19. The sequencing input was PBMCs or T cells enriched from blood (not recorded which). The V gene is TRBV7-9, the J gene TRBJ1-4; D remains unclear. In DNA, the CDR3 is TGTGCCAGCAGCCGGACTCTAGAGGACGAAAATGAAAAACTGTTTTTT. Amino acids: CASSRTLEDENEKLFF.